This T cell receptor (beta chain) was documented in a study of T cell responses to AZD1222 COVID-19 vaccine. Whole-study results and caveats: Compared with day 0, the breadth and depth of the Spike-specific TCR repertoire rose significantly after two doses of AZD1222. There were repertoire samples only from the period after the peak T cell response. Donors were chiefly white British, with a greater number of females, and clonal diversity was perhaps underestimated.

With regard to this clone: What it recognizes is unknown.

Looked up from germline, CDR1 is MDHEN and CDR2 is SYDVKM. This CDR3 spans 14 amino acids. The trim removed 6 bases at V and 1 base at J, leaving 5 bases unmatched. Profiling relied on immunoSEQ multiplex PCR, and the TCRdb table lists in-frame clones only, not all of them. This sample has 200,000 or so clones, with about 87% found just once. The receptor was derived from an adult in good health. This chain connects TRBV28 to TRBJ2-5; 7 bases line up with TRBD1. The material sequenced was peripheral blood, taken on day 0 of MenACWY control vaccination. The CDR3 sequence is CASSAQGIQETQYF. In nucleotides, the CDR3 is TGTGCCAGCAGCGCACAGGGGATCCAAGAGACCCAGTACTTC. The whole variable domain, filled in from reference TRBV28 and TRBJ2-5, reads DVKVTQSSRYLVKRTGEKVFLECVQDMDHENMFWYRQDPGLGLRLIYFSYDVKMKEKGDIPEGYSVSREKKERFSLILESASTNQTSMYLCASSAQGIQETQYFGPGTRLLVL.